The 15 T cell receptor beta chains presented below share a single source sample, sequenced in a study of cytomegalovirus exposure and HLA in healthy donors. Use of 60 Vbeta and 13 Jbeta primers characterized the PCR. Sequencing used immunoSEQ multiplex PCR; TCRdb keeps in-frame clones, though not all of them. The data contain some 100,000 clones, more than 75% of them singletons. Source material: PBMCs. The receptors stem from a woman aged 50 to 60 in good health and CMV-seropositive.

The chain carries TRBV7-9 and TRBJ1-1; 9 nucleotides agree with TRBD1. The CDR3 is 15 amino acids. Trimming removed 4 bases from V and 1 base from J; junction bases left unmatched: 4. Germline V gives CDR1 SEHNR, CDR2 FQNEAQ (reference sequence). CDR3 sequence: CASSWHRGRNTEAFF. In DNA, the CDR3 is TGTGCCAGCAGCTGGCACAGGGGGCGGAACACTGAAGCTTTCTTT. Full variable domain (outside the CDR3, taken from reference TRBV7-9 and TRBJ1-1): DTGVSQNPRHKITKRGQNVTFRCDPISEHNRLYWYRQTLGQGPEFLTYFQNEAQLEKSRLLSDRFSAERPKGSFSTLEIQRTEQGDSAMYLCASSWHRGRNTEAFFGQGTRLTVV.

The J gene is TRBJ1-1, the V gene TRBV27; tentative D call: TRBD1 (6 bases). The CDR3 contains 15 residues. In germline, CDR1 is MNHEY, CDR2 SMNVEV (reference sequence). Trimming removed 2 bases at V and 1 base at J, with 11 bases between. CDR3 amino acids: CASSLTYRENTEAFF. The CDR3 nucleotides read TGTGCCAGCAGTTTAACCTACAGGGAGAACACTGAAGCTTTCTTT.

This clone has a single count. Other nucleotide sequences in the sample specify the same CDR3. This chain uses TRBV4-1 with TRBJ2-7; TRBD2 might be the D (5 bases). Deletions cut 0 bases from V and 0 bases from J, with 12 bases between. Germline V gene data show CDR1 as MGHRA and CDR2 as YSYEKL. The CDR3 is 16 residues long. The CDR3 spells CASSQEGTGISYEQYF. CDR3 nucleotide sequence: TGCGCCAGCAGCCAAGAAGGTACGGGAATCTCCTACGAGCAGTACTTC.

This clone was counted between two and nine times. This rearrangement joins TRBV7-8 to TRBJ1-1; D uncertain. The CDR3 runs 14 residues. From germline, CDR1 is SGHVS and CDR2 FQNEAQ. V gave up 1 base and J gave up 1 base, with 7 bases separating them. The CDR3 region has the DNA TGTGCCAGCAGCTTAGGAGGAAAGAACACTGAAGCTTTCTTT. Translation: CASSLGGKNTEAFF.

The CDR3 region is CASWGQGASEAFF. CDR3 sequence (DNA): TGTGCCAGCTGGGGACAGGGGGCTTCTGAAGCTTTCTTT. The chain has TRBV5-8 and TRBJ1-1; 12 bases agree with TRBD1. The CDR3 is 13 amino acids. The J segment lost 6 bases and the V segment lost 7 bases, leaving 4 bases of the junction unmatched. Looked up from germline, CDR1 is SGHTS and CDR2 is YDEGEE.

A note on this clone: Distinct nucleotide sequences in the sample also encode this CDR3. CDR3 region: CASSVTTGAGNTIYF. CDR3 DNA sequence: TGTGCCAGCAGCGTGACCACAGGGGCTGGAAACACCATATATTTT. The V gene is TRBV9, the J gene TRBJ1-3; TRBD1 aligns across 7 bases. Per germline, CDR1 SGDLS and CDR2 YYNGEE. CDR3 length: 15 residues. V dropped 2 bases and J dropped 2; count of bases not matched to a gene: 4.

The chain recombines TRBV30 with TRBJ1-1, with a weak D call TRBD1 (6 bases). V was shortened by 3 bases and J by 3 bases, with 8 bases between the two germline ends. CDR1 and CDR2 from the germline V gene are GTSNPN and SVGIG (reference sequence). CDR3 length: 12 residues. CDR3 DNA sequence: TGTGCCTGGAGCACAGGGTACACTGAAGCTTTCTTT. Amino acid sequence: CAWSTGYTEAFF.

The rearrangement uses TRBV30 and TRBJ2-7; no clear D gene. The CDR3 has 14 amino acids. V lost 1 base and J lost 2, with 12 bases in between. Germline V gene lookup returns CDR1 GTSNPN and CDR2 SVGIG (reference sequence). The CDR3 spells CAWSGAEKTYEQYF. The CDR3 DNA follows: TGTGCCTGGAGTGGGGCAGAGAAGACCTACGAGCAGTACTTC.

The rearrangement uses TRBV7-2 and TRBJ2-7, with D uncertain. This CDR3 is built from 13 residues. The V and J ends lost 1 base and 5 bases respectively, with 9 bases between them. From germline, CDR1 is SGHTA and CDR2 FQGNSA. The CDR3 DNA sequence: TGTGCCAGCAGCTTAGGGTCGCGAGACGAGCAGTACTTC. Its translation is CASSLGSRDEQYF.

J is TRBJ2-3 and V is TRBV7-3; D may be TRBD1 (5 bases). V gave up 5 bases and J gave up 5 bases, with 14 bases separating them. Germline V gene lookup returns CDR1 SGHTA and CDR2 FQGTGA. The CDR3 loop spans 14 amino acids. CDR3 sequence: CASSRQGQGDTQYF. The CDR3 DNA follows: TGTGCCAGCAGCCGGCAGGGTCAGGGAGATACGCAGTATTTT. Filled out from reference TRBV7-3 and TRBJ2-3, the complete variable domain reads GAGVSQTPSNKVTEKGKYVELRCDPISGHTALYWYRQSLGQGPEFLIYFQGTGAADDSGLPNDRFFAVRPEGSVSTLKIQRTERGDSAVYLCASSRQGQGDTQYFGPGTRLTVL.

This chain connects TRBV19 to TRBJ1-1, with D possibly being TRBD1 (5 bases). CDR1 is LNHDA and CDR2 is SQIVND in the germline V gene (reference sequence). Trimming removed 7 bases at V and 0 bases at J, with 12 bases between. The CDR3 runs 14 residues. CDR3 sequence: CASTPDRLNTEAFF. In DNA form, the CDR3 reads TGTGCCAGTACCCCAGACAGATTGAACACTGAAGCTTTCTTT. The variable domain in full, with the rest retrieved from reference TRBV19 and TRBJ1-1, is DGGITQSPKYLFRKEGQNVTLSCEQNLNHDAMYWYRQDPGQGLRLIYYSQIVNDFQKGDIAEGYSVSREKKESFPLTVTSAQKNPTAFYLCASTPDRLNTEAFFGQGTRLTVV.

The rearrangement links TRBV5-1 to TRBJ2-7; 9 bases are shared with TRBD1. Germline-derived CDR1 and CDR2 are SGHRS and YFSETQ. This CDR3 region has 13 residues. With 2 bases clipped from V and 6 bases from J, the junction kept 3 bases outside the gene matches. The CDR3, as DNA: TGCGCCAGCAGCTTACAGGGGGCCTTCGAGCAGTACTTC. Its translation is CASSLQGAFEQYF. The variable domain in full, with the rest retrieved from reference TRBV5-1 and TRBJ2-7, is KAGVTQTPRYLIKTRGQQVTLSCSPISGHRSVSWYQQTPGQGLQFLFEYFSETQRNKGNFPGRFSGRQFSNSRSEMNVSTLELGDSALYLCASSLQGAFEQYFGPGTRLTVT.

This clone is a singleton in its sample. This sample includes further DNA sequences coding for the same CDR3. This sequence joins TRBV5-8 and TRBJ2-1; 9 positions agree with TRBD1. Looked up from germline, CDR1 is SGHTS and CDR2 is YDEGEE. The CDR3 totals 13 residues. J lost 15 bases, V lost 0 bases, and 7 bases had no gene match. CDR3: CASSLAFGTGWFF. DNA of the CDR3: TGTGCCAGCAGCTTGGCCTTCGGGACAGGGTGGTTCTTC.

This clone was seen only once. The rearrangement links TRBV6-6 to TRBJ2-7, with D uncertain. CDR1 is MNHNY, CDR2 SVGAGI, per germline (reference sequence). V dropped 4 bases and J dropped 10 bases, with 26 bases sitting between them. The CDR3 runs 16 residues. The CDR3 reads CASSSPLKSARQVQYF. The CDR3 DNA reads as TGTGCCAGCAGTTCCCCGCTTAAGAGCGCCCGGCAAGTTCAGTACTTC.

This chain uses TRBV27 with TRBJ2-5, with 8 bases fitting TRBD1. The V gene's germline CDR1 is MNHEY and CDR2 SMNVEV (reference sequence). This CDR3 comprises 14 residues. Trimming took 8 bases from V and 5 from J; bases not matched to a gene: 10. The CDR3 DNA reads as TGTGCCAGCGGTGGACAGGGCCGGAGCGAGACCCAGTACTTC. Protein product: CASGGQGRSETQYF.